This TCR beta chain was found in a study of T cell responses to AZD1222 COVID-19 vaccine. V lost 0 bases and J lost 3, with 7 bases in between. CDR1 is SGHRS and CDR2 is YFSETQ in the germline V gene. The CDR3 is 13 amino acids. Here immunoSEQ multiplex PCR was the method, and the copy in TCRdb shows in-frame clones only, minus some. The sample yields more than 85,000 clones, around 90% seen once. The material sequenced was peripheral blood, taken 28 days after the second AZD1222 dose. The sequence came from an adult who received the AZD1222 COVID-19 vaccine. The chain combines TRBV5-1 with TRBJ2-7, with D unclear. Here the CDR3 reads CASSLDVRYEQYF. The CDR3 DNA reads TGCGCCAGCAGCTTGGATGTCCGCTACGAGCAGTACTTC.